These 6 T cell receptor beta chains came from one sample sequenced in a study of cytomegalovirus exposure and HLA in healthy donors. Clones were sequenced by immunoSEQ multiplex PCR, and TCRdb holds only the in-frame ones, with some missing. The data show over 250,000 clones, approximately 86% seen once. The sample consisted of PBMCs. The receptors were gathered from a woman younger than 35 in good health and CMV-seronegative.

The chain carries TRBV5-6 and TRBJ2-7; D possibly corresponds to TRBD1 (5 bases). The germline V and J ends were trimmed by 3 bases and 0 bases, with 10 bases remaining between them. The CDR3 is made up of 14 amino acids. The germline gives CDR1 SGHDT, CDR2 YYEEEE. The CDR3 nucleotides are TGTGCCAGCAGCTGGGGCGGAAGCTCCTACGAGCAGTACTTC. Residues: CASSWGGSSYEQYF.

This clone was recorded a few times. The rearrangement links TRBV30 to TRBJ2-7; TRBD2 matches at 8 bases. After removal of 2 bases from V and 6 bases from J, the junction contained 6 bases not matched to a gene. CDR3 length equals 13 residues. Germline CDR1 is GTSNPN and CDR2 is SVGIG (reference sequence). The CDR3 loop reads CAWSRAGASEQYF. CDR3 sequence (DNA): TGTGCCTGGAGTCGAGCGGGAGCCTCCGAGCAGTACTTC.

The chain has TRBV6-6 and TRBJ1-2, with TRBD1 as a possible D gene (6 bases). Trimming left V 6 bases short and J 3 bases short, with 14 bases between. This CDR3 has 14 amino acids. Germline-derived CDR1 and CDR2 are MNHNY and SVGAGI (reference sequence). The chain's CDR3 is CASSPGAGDYGYTF. CDR3 in DNA: TGTGCCAGCAGCCCAGGGGCAGGGGACTATGGCTACACCTTC.

The chain links TRBV11-3 to TRBJ1-5; maybe TRBD1 (5 bases). The V and J ends lost 5 bases and 3 bases respectively, with 17 bases between them. The CDR3 sequence is 16 residues long. Germline V gene data show CDR1 as SGHNT and CDR2 as YENEEA. The CDR3 DNA follows: TGTGCCAGCAGCCCCCGGTATACGACAGTCAATCAGCCCCAGCATTTT. Translated: CASSPRYTTVNQPQHF.

The J gene is TRBJ2-2, the V gene TRBV5-1, with D perhaps TRBD1 (6 bases). Per the germline V gene, CDR1 is SGHRS and CDR2 is YFSETQ. V lost 4 bases and J lost 7, with 14 bases in between. This CDR3 comprises 14 residues. CDR3 in DNA: TGCGCCAGCAGCAGGAAGGGGGAAGGCGGGGAGCTGTTTTTT. It translates to CASSRKGEGGELFF.

V usage is TRBV18 and J usage is TRBJ1-1; the D gene is possibly TRBD1 (5 bases). Trimming cost V 6 bases and J 1 base, with 6 bases left between them. The CDR3 has 12 residues. Germline assignment: CDR1 KGHSH and CDR2 LQKENI. CDR3 region: CASSGQNTEAFF. CDR3 in DNA: TGTGCCAGCTCCGGACAGAACACTGAAGCTTTCTTT. Full variable domain (missing parts from reference TRBV18 and TRBJ1-1): NAGVMQNPRHLVRRRGQEARLRCSPMKGHSHVYWYRQLPEEGLKFMVYLQKENIIDESGMPKERFSAEFPKEGPSILRIQQVVRGDSAAYFCASSGQNTEAFFGQGTRLTVV.